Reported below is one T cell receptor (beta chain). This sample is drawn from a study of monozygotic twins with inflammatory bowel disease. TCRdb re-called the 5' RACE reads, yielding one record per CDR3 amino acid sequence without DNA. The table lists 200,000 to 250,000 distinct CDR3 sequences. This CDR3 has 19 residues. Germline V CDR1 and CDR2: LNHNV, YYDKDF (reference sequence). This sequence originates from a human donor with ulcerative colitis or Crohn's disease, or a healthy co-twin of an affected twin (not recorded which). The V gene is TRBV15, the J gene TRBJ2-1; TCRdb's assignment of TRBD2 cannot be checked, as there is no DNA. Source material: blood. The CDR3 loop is CATSPFSPRLAGPYNEQFF.